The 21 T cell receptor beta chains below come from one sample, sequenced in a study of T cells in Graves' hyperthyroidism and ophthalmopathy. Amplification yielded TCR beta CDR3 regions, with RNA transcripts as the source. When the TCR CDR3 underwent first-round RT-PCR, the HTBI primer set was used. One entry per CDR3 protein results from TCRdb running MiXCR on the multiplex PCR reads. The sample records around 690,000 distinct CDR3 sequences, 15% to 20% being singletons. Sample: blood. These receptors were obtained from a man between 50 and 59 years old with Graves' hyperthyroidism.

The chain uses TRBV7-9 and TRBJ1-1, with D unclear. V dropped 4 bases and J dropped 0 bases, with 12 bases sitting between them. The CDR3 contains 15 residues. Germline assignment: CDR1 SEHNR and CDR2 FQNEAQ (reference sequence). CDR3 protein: CASSSEGSMNTEAFF. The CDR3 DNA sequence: TGTGCCAGCAGCTCCGAGGGCAGCATGAACACTGAAGCTTTCTTT.

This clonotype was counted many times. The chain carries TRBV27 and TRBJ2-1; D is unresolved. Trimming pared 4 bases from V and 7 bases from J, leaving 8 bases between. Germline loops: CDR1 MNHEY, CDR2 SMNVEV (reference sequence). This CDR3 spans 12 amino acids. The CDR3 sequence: CASSSRSNEQFF. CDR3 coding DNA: TGTGCCAGCAGTTCGCGGTCGAATGAGCAGTTCTTC.

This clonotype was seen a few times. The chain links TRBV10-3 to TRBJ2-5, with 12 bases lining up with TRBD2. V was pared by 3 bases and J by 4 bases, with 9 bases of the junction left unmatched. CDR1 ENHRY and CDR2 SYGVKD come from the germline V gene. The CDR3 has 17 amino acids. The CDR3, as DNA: TGTGCCATCAGTGACCCAGGACTAGCGGGAATCCGAGAGACCCAGTACTTC. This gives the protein CAISDPGLAGIRETQYF.

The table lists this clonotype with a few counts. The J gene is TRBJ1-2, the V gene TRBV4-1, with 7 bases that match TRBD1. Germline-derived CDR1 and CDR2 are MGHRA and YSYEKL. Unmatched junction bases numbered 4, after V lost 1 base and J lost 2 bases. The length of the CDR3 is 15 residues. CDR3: CASSQAGTANYGYTF. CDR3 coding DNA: TGCGCCAGCAGCCAAGCGGGGACAGCAAACTATGGCTACACCTTC.

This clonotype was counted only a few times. Written as DNA, the CDR3 is TGCAGTGCTAGTAAAACCACTGAAGCTTTCTTT. It codes for CSASKTTEAFF. The chain is built from TRBV20-1 and TRBJ1-1; D remains unclear. This CDR3 has 11 residues. Trimming pared 3 bases from V and 4 bases from J, leaving 6 bases between. Germline values: CDR1 DFQATT, CDR2 SNEGSKA (reference sequence).

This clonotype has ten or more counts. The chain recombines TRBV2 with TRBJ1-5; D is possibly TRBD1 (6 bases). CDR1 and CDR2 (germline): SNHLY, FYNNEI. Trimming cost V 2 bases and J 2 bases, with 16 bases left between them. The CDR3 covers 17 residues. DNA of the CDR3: TGTGCCAGCAGTGAATGGGGGGGCAGGGACGGCAATCAGCCCCAGCATTTT. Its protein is CASSEWGGRDGNQPQHF.

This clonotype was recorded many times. Here the CDR3 reads CSARVARANTEAFF. The CDR3 DNA is TGCAGTGCTAGAGTGGCCAGGGCGAACACTGAAGCTTTCTTT. This chain joins TRBV20-1 and TRBJ1-1; a weak D match, TRBD1 (5 bases). V was trimmed by 1 base and J by 1 base, leaving 10 bases between them. Looked up from germline, CDR1 is DFQATT and CDR2 is SNEGSKA (reference sequence). The CDR3 is 14 amino acids.

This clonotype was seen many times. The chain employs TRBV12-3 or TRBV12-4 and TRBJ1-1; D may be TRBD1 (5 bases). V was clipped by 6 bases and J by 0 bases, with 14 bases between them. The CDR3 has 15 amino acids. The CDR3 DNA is TGTGCCAGCAGGGTAGGGGTTTCCCTGAACACTGAAGCTTTCTTT. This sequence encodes CASRVGVSLNTEAFF.

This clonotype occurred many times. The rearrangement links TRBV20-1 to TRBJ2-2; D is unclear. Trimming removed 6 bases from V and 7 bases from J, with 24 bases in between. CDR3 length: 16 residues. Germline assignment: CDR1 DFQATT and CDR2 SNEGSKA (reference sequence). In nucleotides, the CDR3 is TGCAGTGCCCCGGACCGACATAACTCGGTCGGCGGGGAGCTGTTTTTT. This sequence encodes CSAPDRHNSVGGELFF.

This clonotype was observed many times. This CDR3 reads CASSRISSNQPQHF. CDR3 DNA: TGTGCCAGCAGTCGAATTTCTAGCAATCAGCCCCAGCATTTT. The chain recombines TRBV6-1 with TRBJ1-5; D not certain. The CDR3 consists of 14 residues. Trimming took 5 bases from V and 0 from J, leaving 8 bases between them. CDR1 and CDR2 (germline): MNHNS, SASEGT.

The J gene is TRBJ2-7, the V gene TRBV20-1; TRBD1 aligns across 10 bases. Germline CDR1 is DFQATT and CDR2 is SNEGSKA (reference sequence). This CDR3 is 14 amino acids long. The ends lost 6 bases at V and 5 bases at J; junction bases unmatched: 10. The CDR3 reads CSAKFPGTGDEQYF. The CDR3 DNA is TGCAGTGCCAAATTCCCCGGGACAGGGGACGAGCAGTACTTC.

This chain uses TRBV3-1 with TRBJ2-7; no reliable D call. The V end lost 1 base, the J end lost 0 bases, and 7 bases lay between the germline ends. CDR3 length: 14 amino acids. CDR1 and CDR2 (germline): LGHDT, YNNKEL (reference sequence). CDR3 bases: TGTGCCAGCAGCCAAGGATACTCCTCCTACGAGCAGTACTTC. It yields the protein CASSQGYSSYEQYF.

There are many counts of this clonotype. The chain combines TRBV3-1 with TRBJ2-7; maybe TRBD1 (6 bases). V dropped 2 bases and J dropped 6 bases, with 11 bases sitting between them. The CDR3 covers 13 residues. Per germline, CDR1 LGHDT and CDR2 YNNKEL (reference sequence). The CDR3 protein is CASSQLGAREQYF. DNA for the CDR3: TGTGCCAGCAGCCAACTGGGGGCACGCGAGCAGTACTTC.

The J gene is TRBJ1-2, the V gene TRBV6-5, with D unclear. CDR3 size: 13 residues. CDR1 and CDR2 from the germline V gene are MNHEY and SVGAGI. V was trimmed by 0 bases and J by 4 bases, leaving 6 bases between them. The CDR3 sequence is CASSYSGSYGYTF. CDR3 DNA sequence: TGTGCCAGCAGTTACTCGGGCAGCTATGGCTACACCTTC.

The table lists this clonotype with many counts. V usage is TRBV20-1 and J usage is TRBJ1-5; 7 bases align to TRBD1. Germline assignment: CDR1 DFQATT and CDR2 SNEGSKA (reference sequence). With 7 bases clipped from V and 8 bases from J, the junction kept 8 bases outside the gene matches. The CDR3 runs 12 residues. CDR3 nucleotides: TGCAGTGGGACAGGACCCACGGAGCCCCAGCATTTT. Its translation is CSGTGPTEPQHF.

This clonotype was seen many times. The chain's CDR3 is CASSPGQGSPINYGYTF. CDR3 bases: TGTGCCAGCAGTCCCGGACAGGGGTCCCCTATTAACTATGGCTACACCTTC. The rearrangement uses TRBV28 and TRBJ1-2, with 9 bases aligning to TRBD1. CDR3 length: 17 amino acids. Germline V CDR1 and CDR2: MDHEN, SYDVKM. V lost 5 bases, J lost 1 base, and 11 bases stayed unmatched.

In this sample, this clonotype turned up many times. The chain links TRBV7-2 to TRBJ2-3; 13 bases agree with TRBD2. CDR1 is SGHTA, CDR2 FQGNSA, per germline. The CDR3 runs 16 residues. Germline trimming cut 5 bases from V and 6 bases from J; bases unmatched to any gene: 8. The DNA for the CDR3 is TGTGCCAGCAGCCCGGATGTGACTAGCGGGAGGGATACGCAGTATTTT. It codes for CASSPDVTSGRDTQYF.

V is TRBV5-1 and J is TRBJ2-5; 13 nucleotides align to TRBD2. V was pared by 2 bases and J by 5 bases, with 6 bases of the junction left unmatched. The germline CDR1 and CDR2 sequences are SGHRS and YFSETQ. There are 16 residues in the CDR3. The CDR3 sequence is CASSFVLAGGFETQYF. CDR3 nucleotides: TGCGCCAGCAGCTTTGTACTAGCGGGAGGGTTTGAGACCCAGTACTTC.

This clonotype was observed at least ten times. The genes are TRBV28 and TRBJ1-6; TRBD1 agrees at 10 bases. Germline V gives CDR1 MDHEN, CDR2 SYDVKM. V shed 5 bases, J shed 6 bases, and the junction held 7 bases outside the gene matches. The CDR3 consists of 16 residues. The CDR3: CASSLTGTGANSPLHF. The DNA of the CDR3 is TGTGCCAGCAGTCTAACCGGGACAGGGGCTAATTCACCCCTCCACTTT.

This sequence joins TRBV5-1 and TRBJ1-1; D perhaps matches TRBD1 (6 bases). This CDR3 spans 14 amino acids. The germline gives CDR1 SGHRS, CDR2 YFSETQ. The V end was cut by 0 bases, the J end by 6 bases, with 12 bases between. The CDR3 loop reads CASSLGRGWAEAFF. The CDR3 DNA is TGCGCCAGCAGCTTGGGCAGGGGATGGGCTGAAGCTTTCTTT.

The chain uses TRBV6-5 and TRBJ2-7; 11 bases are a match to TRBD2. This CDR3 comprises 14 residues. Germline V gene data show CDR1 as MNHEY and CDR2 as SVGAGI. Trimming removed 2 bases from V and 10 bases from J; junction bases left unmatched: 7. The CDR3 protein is CASSYTSGSFEQYF. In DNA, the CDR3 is TGTGCCAGCAGTTACACTAGCGGGAGTTTCGAACAGTACTTC.